This entry describes one T cell receptor beta chain. Other DNA sequences within the sample encode an identical CDR3. The naive CD8 population came from CD45RO-negative cells selected for CCR7, without terminally differentiated effector memory CD45RA+ cells. Assay: immunoSEQ multiplex PCR; the TCRdb copy retains only in-frame clones and omits some. The sample shows around 2,000,000 clones, less than 95% of them seen only once. Trimming left V 1 base short and J 2 bases short, with 6 bases between. CDR3 length: 13 residues. Germline CDR1 and CDR2: MGHRA and YSYEKL. The record originates from a study of shared clonotypes between healthy human individuals.

This sequence joins TRBV4-1 and TRBJ2-7; the D gene is possibly TRBD1 (5 bases). The TCR comes from a man in his late teens or twenties in good health. Sample: naive CD8+ T cells sorted from blood. The CDR3 sequence is CASSQVGPYEQYF. Here the CDR3 DNA reads TGCGCCAGCAGCCAAGTGGGGCCCTACGAGCAGTACTTC.